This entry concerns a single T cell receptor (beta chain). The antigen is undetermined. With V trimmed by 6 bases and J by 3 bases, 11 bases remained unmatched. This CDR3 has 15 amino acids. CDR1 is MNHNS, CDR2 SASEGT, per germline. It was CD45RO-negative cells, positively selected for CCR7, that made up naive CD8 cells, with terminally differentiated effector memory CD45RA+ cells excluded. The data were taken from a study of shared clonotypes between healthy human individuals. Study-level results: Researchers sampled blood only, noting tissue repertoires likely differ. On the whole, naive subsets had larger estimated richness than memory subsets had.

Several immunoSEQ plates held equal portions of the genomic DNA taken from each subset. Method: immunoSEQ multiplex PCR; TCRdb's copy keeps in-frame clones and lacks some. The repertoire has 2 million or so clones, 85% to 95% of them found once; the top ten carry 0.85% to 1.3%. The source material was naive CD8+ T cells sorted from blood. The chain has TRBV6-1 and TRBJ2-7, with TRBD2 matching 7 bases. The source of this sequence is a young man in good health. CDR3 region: CASRGREVRGYEQYF. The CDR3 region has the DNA TGTGCCAGCAGGGGGAGGGAGGTCCGGGGCTACGAGCAGTACTTC.